This T cell receptor beta chain appears in the sequencing data of a study of blood T cell repertoires in COVID-19. On the study more broadly: There were acute and convalescent COVID-19 samples, and they came from the United States, Italy and Spain. Sources were T cells, B-cell-depleted T cells, or PBMCs; the material itself was cDNA or gDNA.

Authors' processing steps: Amplifying reference gene primers gave estimates of nucleated cell counts. The method was immunoSEQ multiplex PCR; TCRdb's version includes in-frame clones alone and lacks a portion of them. V, J and clone size derive from that table, while D and trimming were established from the DNA sequence. The data contain over 130,000 clones, approximately 90% of them singletons. Sequencing was carried out using peripheral blood. This receptor was identified in a woman aged 80 or over with acute or convalescent COVID-19.

The CDR3 sequence: CASSLYRNTGELFF. The CDR3 DNA sequence: TGTGCCAGCAGCTTGTACAGGAACACCGGGGAGCTGTTTTTT. The chain recombines TRBV7-3 with TRBJ2-2; D unresolved. This CDR3 has 14 amino acids. Trimming pared 3 bases from V and 1 base from J, leaving 6 bases between. Germline V lookup: CDR1 SGHTA, CDR2 FQGTGA.